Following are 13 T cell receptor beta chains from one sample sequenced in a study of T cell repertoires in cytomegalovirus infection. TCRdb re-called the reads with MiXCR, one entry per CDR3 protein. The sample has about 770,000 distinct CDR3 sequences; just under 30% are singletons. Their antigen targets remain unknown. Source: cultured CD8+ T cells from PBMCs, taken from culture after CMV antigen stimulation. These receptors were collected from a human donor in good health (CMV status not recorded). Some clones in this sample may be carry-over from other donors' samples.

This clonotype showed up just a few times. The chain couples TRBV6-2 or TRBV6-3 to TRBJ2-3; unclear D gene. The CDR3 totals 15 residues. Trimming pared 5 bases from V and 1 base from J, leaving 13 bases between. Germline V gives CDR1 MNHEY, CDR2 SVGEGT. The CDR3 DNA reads TGTGCCAGCAGTCCTCTCGGACCCGGCACAGATACGCAGTATTTT. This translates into CASSPLGPGTDTQYF.

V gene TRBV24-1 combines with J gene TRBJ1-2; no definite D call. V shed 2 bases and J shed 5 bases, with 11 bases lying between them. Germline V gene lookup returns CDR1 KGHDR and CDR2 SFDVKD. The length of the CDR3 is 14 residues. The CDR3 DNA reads TGTGCCACCAGTGATTCACCCGGAATGTATGGCTACACCTTC. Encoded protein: CATSDSPGMYGYTF.

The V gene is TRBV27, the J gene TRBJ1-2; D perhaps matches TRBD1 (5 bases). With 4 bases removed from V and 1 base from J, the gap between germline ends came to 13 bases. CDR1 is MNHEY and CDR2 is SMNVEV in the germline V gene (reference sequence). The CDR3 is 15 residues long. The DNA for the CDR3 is TGTGCCAGCAGTTCGGGACTGGAGATTAACTATGGCTACACCTTC. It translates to CASSSGLEINYGYTF.

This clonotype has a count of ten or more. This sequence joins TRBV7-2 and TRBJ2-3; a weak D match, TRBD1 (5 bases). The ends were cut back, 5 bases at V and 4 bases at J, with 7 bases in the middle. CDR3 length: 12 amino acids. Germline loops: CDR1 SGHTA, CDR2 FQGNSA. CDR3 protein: CASSKGPDTQYF. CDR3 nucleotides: TGTGCCAGCAGCAAGGGGCCAGATACGCAGTATTTT. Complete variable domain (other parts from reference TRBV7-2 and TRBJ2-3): GAGVSQSPSNKVTEKGKDVELRCDPISGHTALYWYRQSLGQGLEFLIYFQGNSAPDKSGLPSDRFSAERTGGSVSTLTIQRTQQEDSAVYLCASSKGPDTQYFGPGTRLTVL.

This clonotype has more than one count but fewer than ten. CDR3 bases: TGTGCCAGTAGTATAGGATCGTCAGGGAACACTGAAGCTTTCTTT. The encoded protein is CASSIGSSGNTEAFF. The rearrangement uses TRBV19 and TRBJ1-1, with D unclear. Looked up from germline, CDR1 is LNHDA and CDR2 is SQIVND (reference sequence). Trimming cost V 1 base and J 1 base, with 10 bases left between them. The CDR3 extends over 15 amino acids.

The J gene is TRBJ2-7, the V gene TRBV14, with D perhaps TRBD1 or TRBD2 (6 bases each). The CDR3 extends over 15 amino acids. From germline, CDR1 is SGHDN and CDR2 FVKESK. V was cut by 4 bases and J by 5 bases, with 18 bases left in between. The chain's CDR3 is CASSPTGPWEDEQYF. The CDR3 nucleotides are TGTGCCAGCAGCCCTACAGGGCCTTGGGAGGACGAGCAGTACTTC.

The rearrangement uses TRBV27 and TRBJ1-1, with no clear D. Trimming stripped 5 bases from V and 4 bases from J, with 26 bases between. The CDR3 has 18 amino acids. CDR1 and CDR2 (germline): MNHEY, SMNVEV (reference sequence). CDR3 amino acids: CASSPLESIGMSGTEAFF. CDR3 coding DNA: TGTGCCAGCAGTCCACTGGAGAGCATAGGGATGTCGGGCACTGAAGCTTTCTTT.

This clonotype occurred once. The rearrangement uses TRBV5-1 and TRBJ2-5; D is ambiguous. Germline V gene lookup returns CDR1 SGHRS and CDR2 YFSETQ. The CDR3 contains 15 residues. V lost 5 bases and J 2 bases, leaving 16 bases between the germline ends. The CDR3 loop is CASSSETVPQETQYF. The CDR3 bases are TGCGCCAGCAGTTCGGAAACAGTTCCACAAGAGACCCAGTACTTC.

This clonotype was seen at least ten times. The CDR3 nucleotides read TGTGCCAGCAGGGATAAGGGAAACGCTAACAATGAGCAGTTCTTC. It specifies CASRDKGNANNEQFF. The chain employs TRBV7-8 and TRBJ2-1; D call uncertain. CDR1 and CDR2 (germline): SGHVS, FQNEAQ. The CDR3 contains 15 residues. V shed 6 bases and J shed 5 bases, with 17 bases lying between them.

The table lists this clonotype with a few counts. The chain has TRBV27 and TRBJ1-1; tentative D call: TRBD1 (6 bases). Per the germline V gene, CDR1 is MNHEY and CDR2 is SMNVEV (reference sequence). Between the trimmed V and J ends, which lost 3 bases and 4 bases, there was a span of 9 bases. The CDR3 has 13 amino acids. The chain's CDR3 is CASSFAGATEAFF. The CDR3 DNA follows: TGTGCCAGCAGTTTCGCAGGGGCCACTGAAGCTTTCTTT.

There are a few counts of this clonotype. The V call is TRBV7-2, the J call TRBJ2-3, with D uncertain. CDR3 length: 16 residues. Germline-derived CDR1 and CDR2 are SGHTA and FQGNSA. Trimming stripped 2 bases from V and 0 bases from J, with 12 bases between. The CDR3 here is CASSLSAPMSTDTQYF. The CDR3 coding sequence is TGTGCCAGCAGCTTATCGGCCCCTATGAGCACAGATACGCAGTATTTT.

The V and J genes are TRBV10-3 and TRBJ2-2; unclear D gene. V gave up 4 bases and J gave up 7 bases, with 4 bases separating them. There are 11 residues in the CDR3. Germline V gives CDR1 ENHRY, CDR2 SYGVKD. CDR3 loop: CAISGGGELFF. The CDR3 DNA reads TGTGCCATCAGTGGCGGCGGGGAGCTGTTTTTT.

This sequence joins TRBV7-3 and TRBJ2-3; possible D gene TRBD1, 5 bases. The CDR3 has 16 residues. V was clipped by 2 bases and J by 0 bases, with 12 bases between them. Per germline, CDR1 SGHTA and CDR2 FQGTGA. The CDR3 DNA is TGTGCCAGCAGCTTAGGGCTGGGGCCCAGCACAGATACGCAGTATTTT. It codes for CASSLGLGPSTDTQYF.